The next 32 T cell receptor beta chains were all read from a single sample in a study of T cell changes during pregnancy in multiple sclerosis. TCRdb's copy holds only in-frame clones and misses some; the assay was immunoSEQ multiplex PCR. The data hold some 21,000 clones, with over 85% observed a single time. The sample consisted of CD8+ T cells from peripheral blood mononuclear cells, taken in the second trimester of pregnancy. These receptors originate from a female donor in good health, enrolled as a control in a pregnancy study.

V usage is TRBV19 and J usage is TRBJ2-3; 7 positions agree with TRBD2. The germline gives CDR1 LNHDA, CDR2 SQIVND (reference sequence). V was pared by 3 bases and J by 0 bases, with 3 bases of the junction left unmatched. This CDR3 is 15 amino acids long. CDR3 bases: TGTGCCAGTAGTATTTGGCGGGGGAGCACAGATACGCAGTATTTT. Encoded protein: CASSIWRGSTDTQYF.

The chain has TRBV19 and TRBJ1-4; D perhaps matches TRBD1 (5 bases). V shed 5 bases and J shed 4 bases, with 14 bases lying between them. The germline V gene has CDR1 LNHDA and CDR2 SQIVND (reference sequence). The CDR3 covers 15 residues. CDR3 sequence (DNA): TGTGCCAGTAGTGTCGGCAGGGTGGGTAATGAAAAACTGTTTTTT. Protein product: CASSVGRVGNEKLFF.

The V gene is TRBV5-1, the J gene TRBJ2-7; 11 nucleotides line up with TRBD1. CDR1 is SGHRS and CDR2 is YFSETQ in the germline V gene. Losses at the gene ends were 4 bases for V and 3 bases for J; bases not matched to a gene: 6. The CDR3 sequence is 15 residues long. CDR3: CASSHSGTGGYEQYF. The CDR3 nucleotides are TGCGCCAGCAGCCATTCGGGGACAGGGGGCTACGAGCAGTACTTC.

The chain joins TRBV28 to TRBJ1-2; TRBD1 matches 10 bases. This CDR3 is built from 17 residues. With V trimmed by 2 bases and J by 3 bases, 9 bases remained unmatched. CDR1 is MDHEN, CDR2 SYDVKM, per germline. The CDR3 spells CASSLGLGQGGYYGYTF. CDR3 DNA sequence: TGTGCCAGCAGTTTAGGTTTAGGACAGGGGGGTTACTATGGCTACACCTTC.

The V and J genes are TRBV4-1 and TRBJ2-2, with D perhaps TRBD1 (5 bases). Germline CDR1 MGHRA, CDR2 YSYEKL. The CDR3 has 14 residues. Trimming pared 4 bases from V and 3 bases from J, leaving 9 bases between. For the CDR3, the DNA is TGCGCCAGCAGCCCCGACAGTGACACCGGGGAGCTGTTTTTT. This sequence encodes CASSPDSDTGELFF.

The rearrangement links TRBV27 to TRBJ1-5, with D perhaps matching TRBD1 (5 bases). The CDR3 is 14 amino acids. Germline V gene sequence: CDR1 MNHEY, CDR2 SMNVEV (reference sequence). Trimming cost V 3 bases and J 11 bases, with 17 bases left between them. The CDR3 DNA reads TGTGCCAGCAGTTTTTCGCAGCGTGGGGCGGCCCAGCATTTT. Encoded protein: CASSFSQRGAAQHF.

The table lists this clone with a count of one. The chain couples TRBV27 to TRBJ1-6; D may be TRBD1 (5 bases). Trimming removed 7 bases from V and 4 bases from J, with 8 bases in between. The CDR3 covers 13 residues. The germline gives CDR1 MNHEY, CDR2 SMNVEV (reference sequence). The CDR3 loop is CASKGDYNSPLHF. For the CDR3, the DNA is TGTGCCAGCAAAGGGGATTATAATTCACCCCTCCACTTT.

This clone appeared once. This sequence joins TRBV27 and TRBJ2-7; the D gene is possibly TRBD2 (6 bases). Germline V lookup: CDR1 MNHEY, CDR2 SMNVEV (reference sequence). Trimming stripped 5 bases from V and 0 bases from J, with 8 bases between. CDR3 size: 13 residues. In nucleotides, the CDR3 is TGTGCCAGCAGTCTCGGGGGCTCCTACGAGCAGTACTTC. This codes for CASSLGGSYEQYF.

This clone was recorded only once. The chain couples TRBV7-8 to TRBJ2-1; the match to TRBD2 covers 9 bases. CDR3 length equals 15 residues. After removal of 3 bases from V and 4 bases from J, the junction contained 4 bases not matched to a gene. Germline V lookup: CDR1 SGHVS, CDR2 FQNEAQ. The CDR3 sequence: CASSFSGSIYNEQFF. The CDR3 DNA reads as TGTGCCAGCAGCTTTAGCGGGAGTATTTACAATGAGCAGTTCTTC.

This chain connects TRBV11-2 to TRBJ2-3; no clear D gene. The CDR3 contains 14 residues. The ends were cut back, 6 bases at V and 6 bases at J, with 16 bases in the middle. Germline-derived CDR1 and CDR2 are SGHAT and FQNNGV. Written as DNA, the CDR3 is TGTGCCAGCAGTTTTTGGAGCGCACGGGATACGCAGTATTTT. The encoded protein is CASSFWSARDTQYF.

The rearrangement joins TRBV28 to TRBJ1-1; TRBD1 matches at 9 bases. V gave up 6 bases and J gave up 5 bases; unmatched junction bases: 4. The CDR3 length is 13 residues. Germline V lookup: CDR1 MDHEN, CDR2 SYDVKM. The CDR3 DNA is TGTGCCAGCAGACTGACAGGGGGGACTGAAGCTTTCTTT. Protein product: CASRLTGGTEAFF.

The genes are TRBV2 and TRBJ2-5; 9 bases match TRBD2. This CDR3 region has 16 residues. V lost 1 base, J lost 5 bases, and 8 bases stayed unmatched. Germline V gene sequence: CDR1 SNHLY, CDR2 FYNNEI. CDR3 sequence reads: CASSEGRGGRYETQYF. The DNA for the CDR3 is TGTGCCAGCAGTGAAGGGCGGGGGGGCCGTTATGAGACCCAGTACTTC. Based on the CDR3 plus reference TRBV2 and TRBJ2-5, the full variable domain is EPEVTQTPSHQVTQMGQEVILRCVPISNHLYFYWYRQILGQKVEFLVSFYNNEISEKSEIFDDQFSVERPDGSNFTLKIRSTKLEDSAMYFCASSEGRGGRYETQYFGPGTRLLVL.

The CDR3 DNA reads TGTGCCAGCGATTCCGGGGACAGGGGCTACGAGCAGTACTTC. This sequence encodes CASDSGDRGYEQYF. V gene TRBV2 combines with J gene TRBJ2-7; 10 bases agree with TRBD1. The CDR3 sequence is 14 residues long. V shed 8 bases and J 3 bases; nucleotides not matched to a gene: 7. CDR1 SNHLY and CDR2 FYNNEI come from the germline V gene.

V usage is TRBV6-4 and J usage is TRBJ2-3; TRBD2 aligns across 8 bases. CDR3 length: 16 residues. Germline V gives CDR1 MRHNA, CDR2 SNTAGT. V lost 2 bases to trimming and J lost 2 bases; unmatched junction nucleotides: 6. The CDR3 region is CASSDRAGEATDTQYF. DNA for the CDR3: TGTGCCAGCAGTGACCGAGCGGGGGAGGCCACAGATACGCAGTATTTT.

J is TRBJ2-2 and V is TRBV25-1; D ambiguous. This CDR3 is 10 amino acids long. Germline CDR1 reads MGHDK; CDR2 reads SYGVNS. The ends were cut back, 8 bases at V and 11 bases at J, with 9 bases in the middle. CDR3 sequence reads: CASGYNELFF. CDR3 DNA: TGTGCCAGCGGTTACAACGAGCTGTTTTTT.

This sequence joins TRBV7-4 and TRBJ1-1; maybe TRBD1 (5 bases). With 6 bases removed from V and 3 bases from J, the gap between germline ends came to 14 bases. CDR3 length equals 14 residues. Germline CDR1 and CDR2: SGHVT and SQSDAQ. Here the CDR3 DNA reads TGTGCCAGCAGTCTGGAGCGGGGACACACTGAAGCTTTCTTT. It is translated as CASSLERGHTEAFF.

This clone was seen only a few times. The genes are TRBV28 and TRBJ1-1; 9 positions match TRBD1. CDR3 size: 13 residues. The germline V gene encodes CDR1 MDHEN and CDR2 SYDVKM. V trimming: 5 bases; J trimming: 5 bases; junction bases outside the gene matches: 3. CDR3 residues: CASSRQGETEAFF. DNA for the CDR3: TGTGCCAGCAGTAGACAGGGGGAAACTGAAGCTTTCTTT.

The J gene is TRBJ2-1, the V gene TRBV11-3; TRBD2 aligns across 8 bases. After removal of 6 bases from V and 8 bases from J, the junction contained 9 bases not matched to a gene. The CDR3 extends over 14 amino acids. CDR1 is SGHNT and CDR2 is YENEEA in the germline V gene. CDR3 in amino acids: CASSLSGSLDEQFF. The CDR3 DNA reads TGTGCCAGCAGTCTCAGCGGGAGTCTGGATGAGCAGTTCTTC. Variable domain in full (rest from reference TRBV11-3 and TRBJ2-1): EAGVVQSPRYKIIEKKQPVAFWCNPISGHNTLYWYLQNLGQGPELLIRYENEEAVDDSQLPKDRFSAERLKGVDSTLKIQPAELGDSAVYLCASSLSGSLDEQFFGPGTRLTVL.

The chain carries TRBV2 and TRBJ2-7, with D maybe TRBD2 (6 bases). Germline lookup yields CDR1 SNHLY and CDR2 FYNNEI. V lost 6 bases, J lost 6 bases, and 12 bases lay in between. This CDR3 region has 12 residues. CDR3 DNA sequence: TGTGCCAGCAGGGATGGAGGGGTCGAGCAGTACTTC. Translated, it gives CASRDGGVEQYF.

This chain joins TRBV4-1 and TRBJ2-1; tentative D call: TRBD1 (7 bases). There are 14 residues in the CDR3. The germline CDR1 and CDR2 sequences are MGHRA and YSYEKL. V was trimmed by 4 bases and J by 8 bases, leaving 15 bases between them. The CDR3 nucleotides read TGCGCCAGCAGCCGAGAACCAGGGGGGTATGAGCAGTTCTTC. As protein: CASSREPGGYEQFF.

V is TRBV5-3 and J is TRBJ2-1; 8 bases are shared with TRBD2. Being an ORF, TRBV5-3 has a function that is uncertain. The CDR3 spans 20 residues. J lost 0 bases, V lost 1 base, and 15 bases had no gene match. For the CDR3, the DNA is TGTGCCAGAAGCTTGTTCCCCACGGGGGGGACGTTGGGCTCCTACAATGAGCAGTTCTTC. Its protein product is CARSLFPTGGTLGSYNEQFF.

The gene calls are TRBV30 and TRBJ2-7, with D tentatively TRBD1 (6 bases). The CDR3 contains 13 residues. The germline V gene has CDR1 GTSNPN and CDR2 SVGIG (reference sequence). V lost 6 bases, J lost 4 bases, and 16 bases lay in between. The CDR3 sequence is CACFTGTKYEQYF. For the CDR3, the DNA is TGTGCCTGCTTTACCGGGACAAAATACGAGCAGTACTTC.

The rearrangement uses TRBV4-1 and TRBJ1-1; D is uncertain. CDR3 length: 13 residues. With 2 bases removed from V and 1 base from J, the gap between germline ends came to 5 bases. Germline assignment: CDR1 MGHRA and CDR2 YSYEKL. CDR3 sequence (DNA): TGCGCCAGCAGCCAATTTAAGAACACTGAAGCTTTCTTT. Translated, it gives CASSQFKNTEAFF.

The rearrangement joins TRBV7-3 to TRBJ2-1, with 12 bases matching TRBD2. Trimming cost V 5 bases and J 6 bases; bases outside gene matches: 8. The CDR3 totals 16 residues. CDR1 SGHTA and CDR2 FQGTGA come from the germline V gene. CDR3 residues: CASSGKTSGRGNEQFF. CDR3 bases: TGTGCCAGCAGCGGTAAGACTAGCGGGAGAGGCAATGAGCAGTTCTTC.

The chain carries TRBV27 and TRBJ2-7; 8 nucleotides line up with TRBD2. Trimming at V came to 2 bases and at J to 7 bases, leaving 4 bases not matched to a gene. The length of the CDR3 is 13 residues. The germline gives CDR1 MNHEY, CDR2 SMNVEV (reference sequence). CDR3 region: CASSLSGSLEQYF. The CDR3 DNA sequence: TGTGCCAGCAGTTTAAGCGGGAGTCTGGAGCAGTACTTC.

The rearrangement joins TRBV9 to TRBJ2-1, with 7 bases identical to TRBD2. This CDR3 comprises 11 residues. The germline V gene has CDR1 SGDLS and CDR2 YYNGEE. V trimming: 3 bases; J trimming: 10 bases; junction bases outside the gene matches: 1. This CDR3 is CASSGAGEQFF. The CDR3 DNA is TGTGCCAGCAGCGGAGCGGGAGAGCAGTTCTTC.

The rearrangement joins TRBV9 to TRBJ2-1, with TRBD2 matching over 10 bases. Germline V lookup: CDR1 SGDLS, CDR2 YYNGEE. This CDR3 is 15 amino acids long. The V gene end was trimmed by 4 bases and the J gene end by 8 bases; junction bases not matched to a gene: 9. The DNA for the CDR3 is TGTGCCAGCAGCTCCCAGCGGGAGGGCCCCGATGAGCAGTTCTTC. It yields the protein CASSSQREGPDEQFF.

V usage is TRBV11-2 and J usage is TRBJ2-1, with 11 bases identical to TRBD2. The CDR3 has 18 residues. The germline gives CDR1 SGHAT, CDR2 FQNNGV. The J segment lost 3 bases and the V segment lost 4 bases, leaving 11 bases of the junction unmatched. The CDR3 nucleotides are TGTGCCAGCAGCTCTGGGGGGTCCGGGACTAGCGGCTACAATGAGCAGTTCTTC. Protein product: CASSSGGSGTSGYNEQFF.

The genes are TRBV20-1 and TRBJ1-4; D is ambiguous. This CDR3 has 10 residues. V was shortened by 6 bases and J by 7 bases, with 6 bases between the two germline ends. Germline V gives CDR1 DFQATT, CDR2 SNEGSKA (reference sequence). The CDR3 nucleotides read TGCAGTGCAAGCGGTGAAAAACTGTTTTTT. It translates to CSASGEKLFF.

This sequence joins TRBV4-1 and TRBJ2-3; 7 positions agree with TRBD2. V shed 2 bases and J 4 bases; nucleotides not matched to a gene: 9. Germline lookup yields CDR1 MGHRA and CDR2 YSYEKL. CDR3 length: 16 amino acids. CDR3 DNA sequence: TGCGCCAGCAGCCAATTGGAGGGAGGGCCTTCAGATACGCAGTATTTT. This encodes CASSQLEGGPSDTQYF.

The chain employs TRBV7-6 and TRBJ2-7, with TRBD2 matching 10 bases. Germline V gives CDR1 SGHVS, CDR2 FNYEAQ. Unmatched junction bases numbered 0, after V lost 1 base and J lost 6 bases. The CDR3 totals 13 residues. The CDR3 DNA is TGTGCCAGCAGCTTAGGGACTAGCGGCGAGCAGTACTTC. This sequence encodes CASSLGTSGEQYF.

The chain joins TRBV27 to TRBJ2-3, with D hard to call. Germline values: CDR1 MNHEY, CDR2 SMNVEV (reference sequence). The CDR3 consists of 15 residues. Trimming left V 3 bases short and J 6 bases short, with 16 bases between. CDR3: CASSFLNAAGDTQYF. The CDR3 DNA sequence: TGTGCCAGCAGTTTCCTTAACGCGGCTGGGGATACGCAGTATTTT.